These 6 T cell receptor beta chains were all obtained from the same sample, sequenced in a study of blood T cell repertoires in COVID-19. Data came from immunoSEQ multiplex PCR; TCRdb stores just in-frame clones and leaves some out. The sample records 250,000 to 300,000 clones, around 83% being singletons. Sequenced input: peripheral blood. These receptors all stem from an elderly man with acute or convalescent COVID-19.

The chain joins TRBV6-5 to TRBJ1-5, with a weak D call TRBD1 (5 bases). The CDR3 covers 13 residues. CDR1 and CDR2 from the germline V gene are MNHEY and SVGAGI. V was clipped by 6 bases and J by 7 bases, with 13 bases between them. The DNA for the CDR3 is TGTGCCAGCAGCCCAGGGTTAAGGCAGCCCCAGCATTTT. Protein product: CASSPGLRQPQHF.

The genes are TRBV3-1 (or the pseudogene TRBV3-2) and TRBJ2-7, with D possibly TRBD2 on 7 matching bases. Trimming pared 4 bases from V and 2 bases from J, leaving 21 bases between. Germline V gives CDR1 LGHDT, CDR2 YNNKEL (reference sequence). CDR3 size: 17 residues. The CDR3 coding sequence is TGTGCCAGCAGCCTTAGGGGGGGGACACGTGGGGCCTACGAGCAGTACTTC. Residues: CASSLRGGTRGAYEQYF.

The CDR3 sequence is CASSYRLRDTDREQYF. CDR3 sequence (DNA): TGTGCCAGCAGCTATCGACTCCGGGACACGGATCGGGAGCAGTACTTC. The chain recombines TRBV7-8 with TRBJ2-7, with D perhaps matching TRBD1 (6 bases). This CDR3 spans 16 amino acids. V was clipped by 4 bases and J by 7 bases, with 23 bases between them. Germline V gene sequence: CDR1 SGHVS, CDR2 FQNEAQ. The entire variable domain, with the rest obtained from reference TRBV7-8 and TRBJ2-7, is as follows: GAGVSQSPRYKVAKRGQDVALRCDPISGHVSLFWYQQALGQGPEFLTYFQNEAQLDKSGLPSDRFFAERPEGSVSTLKIQRTQQEDSAVYLCASSYRLRDTDREQYFGPGTRLTVT.

The V and J genes are TRBV11-1 and TRBJ2-3; 14 bases map to TRBD2. The CDR3 spans 15 residues. CDR1 and CDR2 (germline): SGHAT, FQDESV (reference sequence). Losses at the gene ends were 6 bases for V and 4 bases for J; bases not matched to a gene: 3. The CDR3 sequence: CASSLTSGGADTQYF. The CDR3 DNA is TGTGCCAGCAGTCTGACTAGCGGGGGGGCAGATACGCAGTATTTT.

The chain carries TRBV7-9 and TRBJ1-4, with 12 bases identical to TRBD1. This CDR3 spans 15 amino acids. The junction had 11 bases not matched to a gene; V was cut back by 5 bases and J by 13 bases. Per germline, CDR1 SEHNR and CDR2 FQNEAQ (reference sequence). The CDR3 DNA reads as TGTGCCAGCAGCCGAACTGGGACAGGGGGCGTCGGACTGTTTTTT. It codes for CASSRTGTGGVGLFF.

This sequence joins TRBV6-5 and TRBJ1-1, with 9 positions matching TRBD1. Germline CDR1 and CDR2: MNHEY and SVGAGI. With 6 bases clipped from V and 1 base from J, the junction kept 6 bases outside the gene matches. This CDR3 is 15 amino acids long. CDR3 amino acids: CASRGDRVKNTEAFF. The CDR3 nucleotides are TGTGCCAGCAGGGGGGACAGGGTGAAGAACACTGAAGCTTTCTTT.